This TCR beta chain was captured by sequencing in a study of spatial heterogeneity in lung cancer. This clonotype was seen only a few times. Its antigen is unknown. TCRdb fed the 5' RACE reads into MiXCR, producing one record per CDR3 protein. The repertoire holds approximately 92,000 distinct CDR3 sequences, about 12% seen once, with roughly 41% in the top ten. Study conclusions and caveats: The appearance of ubiquitous expanded tumor TCRs in blood was greater at resection than follow-up.

Time point denoted: sample taken at primary tumor resection. In each case, whole RNA from tumor, nontumor lung or frozen PBMC was sequenced unsorted. The TCR originated in a male donor with early-stage non-small cell lung cancer. This specimen was PBMCs, taken at surgery.

The CDR3 DNA sequence: TGTGCCAGCAGTTCCCTAGCGGGTGCCTCCTACGAGCAGTACTTC. Its protein is CASSSLAGASYEQYF. V and J are TRBV6-2 or TRBV6-3 and TRBJ2-7; 8 bases are a match to TRBD2. Per the germline V gene, CDR1 is MNHEY and CDR2 is SVGEGT. This CDR3 spans 15 amino acids. The V segment lost 4 bases and the J segment 0 bases; nucleotides outside the gene matches: 5.